These T cell receptor beta chains were read from a single sample in a study of Ad26.COV2.S vaccination and SARS-CoV-2 variants. The method was immunoSEQ multiplex PCR; TCRdb's version includes in-frame clones alone and lacks a portion of them. This sample has some 320,000 clones, with around four fifths found just once. The source was peripheral blood, collected in a trial of Ad26.COV2.S vaccine versus placebo. These receptors were taken from a person between 18 and 60 years old who received the Ad26.COV2.S COVID-19 vaccine or a placebo. Each CDR3 is given with its conserved first and last residue.

TRBV7-9,CASSPGALLGHEQYF
TRBV5-1,CASSLQIGTDTQYF
TRBV6-1,CASSAAGPNQPQHF
TRBV20-1,CSASEYGTGGEKLFF
TRBV3-1/TRBV3-2,CASSQDKGASLGEQYF
TRBV19,CASSTPDRGRPYEQYF
TRBV3-1/TRBV3-2,CASSQGWGGNQPQHF
TRBV21-1,CASSKEGFNQPQHF
TRBV6-1,CASRTYLLNSPLHF
TRBV20-1,CSARDLREQYF
TRBV24-1,CATSDLSSGGTEQFF
TRBV5-1,CASSANIPTGTDGYTF
TRBV2,CASSGVYRDGYTF
TRBV6-1,CASSEEVGTGFDEQYF
TRBV5-1,CASSFGGASLEQYF
TRBV18,CASSPRTDREETQYF
TRBV5-1,CASSLGQETYEQYF
TRBV6-5,CASSSGGNRNTIYF
TRBV4-2,CASSQVGIMNTEAFF
TRBV24-1,CATSEVGGTGELFF
TRBV27,CASSRLSPRGTTAKNIQYF
TRBV5-5,CASSFTGVPYNEQFF
TRBV14,CASSRTAGDTEAFF
TRBV14,CASSQLGRLAGSQETQYF
TRBV5-4,CASGRAPRETQYF
TRBV5-6,CASSSRGPLKETQYF
TRBV5-6,CASSRSGTGYEQYF
TRBV5-5,CASSLGTALYNEQFF
TRBV7-2,CASSLVWGGQYEQYF
TRBV7-9,CASSLEGAGTSNEQFF
TRBV9,CASSAPKLAGMNNEQFF
TRBV7-2,CASSAGFRFRNTEAFF
TRBV7-9,CASSFYTGELFF
TRBV5-1,CASSWGDRASYGYTF
TRBV11-2,CASSPESRWGNTIYF
TRBV27,CASSLAGSGNTIYF
TRBV5-5,CASSFRDRDTGELFF
TRBV27,CASSSPGVVLYNEQFF
TRBV5-1,CASSLRVGVDQETQYF
TRBV19,CASSDSQALYEQYF
TRBV6-1,CASSERGGTYEQYF
TRBV6-1,CASSELIGTGGPLNQPQHF
TRBV13,CASSLGRGGNQPQHF
TRBV28,CATNLRDREAFF
TRBV28,CASSTFNYGYTF
TRBV5-1,CASSKDRGGETQYF
TRBV2,CASRWGVHSNQPQHF
TRBV5-4,CASSSRRRGQFTDTQYF